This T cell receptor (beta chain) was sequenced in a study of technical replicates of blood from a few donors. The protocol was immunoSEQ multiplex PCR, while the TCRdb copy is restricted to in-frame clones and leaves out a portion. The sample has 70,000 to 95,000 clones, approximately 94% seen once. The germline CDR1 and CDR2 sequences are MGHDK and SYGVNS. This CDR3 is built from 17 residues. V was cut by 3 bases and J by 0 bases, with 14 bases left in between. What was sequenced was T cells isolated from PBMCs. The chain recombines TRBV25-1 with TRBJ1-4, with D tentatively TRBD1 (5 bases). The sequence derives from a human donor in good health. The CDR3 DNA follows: TGTGCCAGCAGTGACCTAGAGGGACTCTCAACTAATGAAAAACTGTTTTTT. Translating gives CASSDLEGLSTNEKLFF.